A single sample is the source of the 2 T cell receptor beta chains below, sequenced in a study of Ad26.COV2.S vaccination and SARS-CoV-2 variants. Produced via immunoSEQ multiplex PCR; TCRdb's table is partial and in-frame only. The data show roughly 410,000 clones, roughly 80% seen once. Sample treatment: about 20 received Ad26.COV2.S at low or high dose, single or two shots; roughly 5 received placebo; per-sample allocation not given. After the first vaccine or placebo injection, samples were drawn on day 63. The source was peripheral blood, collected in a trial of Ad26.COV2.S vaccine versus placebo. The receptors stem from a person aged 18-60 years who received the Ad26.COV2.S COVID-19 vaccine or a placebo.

The CDR3 here is CASSYGTSNEKLFF. DNA of the CDR3: TGCGCCAGCAGCTACGGGACAAGTAATGAAAAACTGTTTTTT. This chain connects TRBV5-1 to TRBJ1-4, with a weak D call TRBD1 (6 bases). Germline lookup yields CDR1 SGHRS and CDR2 YFSETQ. Trimming left V 3 bases short and J 4 bases short, with 10 bases between. The CDR3 runs 14 residues.

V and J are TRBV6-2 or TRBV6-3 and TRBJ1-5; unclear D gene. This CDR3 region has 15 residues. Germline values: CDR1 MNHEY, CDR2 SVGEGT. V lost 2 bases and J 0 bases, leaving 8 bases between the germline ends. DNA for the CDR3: TGTGCCAGCAGTTACGCCGGTTATAGCAATCAGCCCCAGCATTTT. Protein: CASSYAGYSNQPQHF.